This TCR beta chain was sequenced during a study of CD8 T cells in ankylosing spondylitis. Per the germline V gene, CDR1 is MGHRA and CDR2 is YSYEKL. V dropped 0 bases and J dropped 5 bases, with 13 bases sitting between them. The CDR3 contains 15 residues. MiXCR was run by TCRdb on the 5' RACE reads, yielding one entry per CDR3 protein. The table records a few hundred thousand distinct CDR3 sequences, more than 9.5% of them present only once. The study's findings and limits: A motif of 7 to 9 highly homologous TCR beta variants was seen as apparently characteristic of ankylosing spondylitis blood. Disease-linked clones bore a CD8+ phenotype and were relatively rare in peripheral blood.

A few counts support this clonotype. Its antigen is unidentified. The chain carries TRBV4-1 and TRBJ2-5, with unresolved D. The receptor comes from a male donor with ankylosing spondylitis. The sample comprised blood, either unsorted or a sorted T cell fraction (not recorded which). The chain's CDR3 is CASSQDIGYGETQYF. In nucleotides, the CDR3 is TGCGCCAGCAGCCAAGATATAGGGTATGGGGAGACCCAGTACTTC.